A single sample is the source of the 21 T cell receptor beta chains below, sequenced in a study of regulatory T cells in long-lasting Graves disease. Time point indicated: newly diagnosed GD, antithyroid drugs for less than 3 months. Researchers made the TCR library from RNA that was extracted from PBMCs. Arm-PCR of CDR3 regions with iRepertoire HTBI primers generated TCR beta libraries. TCRdb used MiXCR to reprocess the multiplex PCR reads, holding one entry per CDR3 protein. The repertoire has roughly 440,000 distinct CDR3 sequences, over 15% of them found once; the top ten carry about 23%. These data were likewise used in another study, on T cells in Graves' hyperthyroidism and ophthalmopathy.

The sequenced sample was peripheral blood mononuclear cells (PBMCs), obtained at new diagnosis, from a patient treated with antithyroid drugs. Source of these receptors: a young woman with Graves disease.

This clonotype was counted at least ten times. The CDR3 here is CASSYSQGLATYNEQFF. In DNA, the CDR3 is TGTGCCAGCAGTTACTCTCAGGGACTAGCGACATACAATGAGCAGTTCTTC. The J gene is TRBJ2-1, the V gene TRBV6-2 or TRBV6-3, with TRBD2 matching over 10 bases. Germline values: CDR1 MNHEY, CDR2 SVGEGT. V dropped 0 bases and J dropped 4; count of bases not matched to a gene: 6. The CDR3 is 17 residues long.

This clonotype came up many times. J is TRBJ2-4 and V is TRBV12-3 or TRBV12-4, with 8 bases aligning to TRBD1. CDR3 length: 16 residues. With 1 base clipped from V and 2 bases from J, the junction kept 4 bases outside the gene matches. The CDR3 protein is CASSLVRTGPKNIQYF. In nucleotides, the CDR3 is TGTGCCAGCAGTTTAGTCAGGACAGGGCCCAAAAACATTCAGTACTTC.

The rearrangement joins TRBV6-2 or TRBV6-3 to TRBJ1-1; 7 positions agree with TRBD1. J gave up 1 base and V 6 bases, and 5 bases lay outside the gene matches. The CDR3 loop spans 14 amino acids. Germline lookup yields CDR1 MNHEY and CDR2 SVGEGT. The CDR3 nucleotides are TGTGCCAGCAGACCCAACAGGGGGAACACTGAAGCTTTCTTT. The encoded protein is CASRPNRGNTEAFF.

As regards this clonotype: A read error may be the cause here, since a much bigger clone is one base away. The J gene is TRBJ2-7, the V gene TRBV10-1, with D perhaps matching TRBD2 (5 bases). The CDR3 runs 13 residues. Germline V lookup: CDR1 WNHNN, CDR2 SYGVQD (reference sequence). With 11 bases removed from V and 7 bases from J, the gap between germline ends came to 21 bases. This CDR3 is CASSGDTYNEQYF. The CDR3 region has the DNA TGCGCCTCGAGCGGAGACACCTACAATGAGCAGTACTTC.

The rearrangement joins TRBV9 to TRBJ2-3; 10 bases fit TRBD2. Germline V CDR1 and CDR2: SGDLS, YYNGEE. This CDR3 contains 17 residues. The ends lost 3 bases at V and 0 bases at J; junction bases unmatched: 7. This CDR3 reads CASSAEGLAESTDTQYF. The DNA of the CDR3 is TGTGCCAGCAGCGCAGAAGGACTAGCGGAAAGCACAGATACGCAGTATTTT.

This clonotype turned up a few times. This chain links TRBV5-1 with TRBJ2-5; 10 nucleotides line up with TRBD1. Germline V gene sequence: CDR1 SGHRS, CDR2 YFSETQ. The ends lost 0 bases at V and 5 bases at J; junction bases unmatched: 4. The CDR3 sequence is 15 residues long. The CDR3 DNA is TGCGCCAGCAGCTTGGTTGGGACAGGGGTTGAGACCCAGTACTTC. Its translation is CASSLVGTGVETQYF.

Comment on this clonotype: A read error may explain this, as a much larger clone is one base away. The J gene is TRBJ2-7, the V gene TRBV2; perhaps D is TRBD1 or TRBD2 (5 bases each). This CDR3 spans 15 amino acids. Trimming stripped 6 bases from V and 7 bases from J, with 22 bases between. Germline CDR1 is SNHLY and CDR2 is FYNNEI. CDR3 coding DNA: TGTGCCAGCAGCCTTTTCCCGGGACCATACAATGAGCAGTACTTC. Amino acids: CASSLFPGPYNEQYF.

The chain carries TRBV5-6 and TRBJ2-5; D gene ambiguous. CDR1 and CDR2 (germline): SGHDT, YYEEEE. Deletions cut 5 bases from V and 4 bases from J, with 15 bases between. There are 14 residues in the CDR3. CDR3 DNA sequence: TGTGCCAGCAGTCCGGCCGGTACTGGAGAGACCCAGTACTTC. It yields the protein CASSPAGTGETQYF. Complete variable domain (other parts from reference TRBV5-6 and TRBJ2-5): DAGVTQSPTHLIKTRGQQVTLRCSPKSGHDTVSWYQQALGQGPQFIFQYYEEEERQRGNFPDRFSGHQFPNYSSELNVNALLLGDSALYLCASSPAGTGETQYFGPGTRLLVL.

The chain employs TRBV5-1 and TRBJ2-5; D tentatively fits TRBD1 or TRBD2 (6 bases each). CDR1 and CDR2 (germline): SGHRS, YFSETQ. The CDR3 is made up of 13 amino acids. The V gene lost 2 bases and the J gene lost 7 bases, with 12 bases spanning the gap. CDR3 sequence reads: CASSFAPGATQYF. As DNA, the CDR3 is TGCGCCAGCAGCTTCGCCCCGGGGGCGACCCAGTACTTC.

This clonotype was found many times. The rearrangement uses TRBV20-1 and TRBJ2-7; D is ambiguous. Deletions cut 5 bases from V and 5 bases from J, with 13 bases between. This CDR3 has 12 amino acids. Germline CDR1 is DFQATT and CDR2 is SNEGSKA (reference sequence). The CDR3 nucleotides are TGCAGTGCTCCCAAGCTACTTAACGAGCAGTACTTC. Residues: CSAPKLLNEQYF.

This clonotype was seen more than once but under ten times. The chain joins TRBV7-9 to TRBJ2-5, with 9 bases lining up with TRBD2. This CDR3 is built from 17 residues. The V gene's germline CDR1 is SEHNR and CDR2 FQNEAQ (reference sequence). With V trimmed by 3 bases and J by 2 bases, 10 bases remained unmatched. CDR3 amino acids: CASSLGVAGEPQETQYF. The CDR3 DNA reads TGTGCCAGCAGCTTGGGGGTAGCGGGAGAGCCACAAGAGACCCAGTACTTC. Drawing the rest from reference TRBV7-9 and TRBJ2-5, the complete variable domain is DTGVSQNPRHKITKRGQNVTFRCDPISEHNRLYWYRQTLGQGPEFLTYFQNEAQLEKSRLLSDRFSAERPKGSFSTLEIQRTEQGDSAMYLCASSLGVAGEPQETQYFGPGTRLLVL.

This rearrangement joins TRBV4-1 to TRBJ2-7, with 11 positions matching TRBD2. The germline V gene encodes CDR1 MGHRA and CDR2 YSYEKL. Unmatched junction bases numbered 9, after V lost 1 base and J lost 4 bases. The CDR3 totals 17 residues. Here the CDR3 DNA reads TGCGCCAGCAGCCAAGGCCTACTAGCGGGAGAAGGATACGAGCAGTACTTC. It specifies CASSQGLLAGEGYEQYF.

The chain links TRBV9 to TRBJ2-3; TRBD2 aligns across 11 bases. This CDR3 spans 18 amino acids. V shed 1 base, J shed 6 bases, and the junction held 13 bases outside the gene matches. The germline V gene has CDR1 SGDLS and CDR2 YYNGEE. CDR3: CASSVNPFLAGGTDTQYF. As DNA, the CDR3 is TGTGCCAGCAGCGTAAACCCTTTTCTAGCGGGAGGTACGGATACGCAGTATTTT.

This clonotype was counted at least ten times. The chain couples TRBV5-1 to TRBJ1-5, with TRBD1 as a possible D gene (6 bases). CDR1 is SGHRS and CDR2 is YFSETQ in the germline V gene. This CDR3 has 13 amino acids. V was cut by 4 bases and J by 7 bases, with 12 bases left in between. CDR3 nucleotide sequence: TGCGCCAGCAGCACACAGGGAGGACAGCCCCAGCATTTT. It translates to CASSTQGGQPQHF.

At least ten counts were recorded for this clonotype. The chain has TRBV11-1 and TRBJ2-5; TRBD2 might be the D (5 bases). The CDR3 length is 16 residues. Trimming took 4 bases from V and 4 from J, leaving 19 bases between them. Germline CDR1 SGHAT, CDR2 FQDESV (reference sequence). The chain's CDR3 is CASSSRVRGSRETQYF. In DNA, the CDR3 is TGTGCCAGCAGCTCAAGGGTACGGGGTTCTCGAGAGACCCAGTACTTC.

This clonotype was recorded only once. One base away lies a much larger clone, so this may be a sequencing read error. The conserved phenylalanine or tryptophan is not found at the CDR3 terminus, so this likely reflects a read error. The chain employs TRBV6-9 and TRBJ2-5, with D perhaps matching TRBD2 (5 bases). Trimming stripped 3 bases from V and 0 bases from J, with 11 bases between. The CDR3 length is 15 residues. Germline V lookup: CDR1 MNHGY, CDR2 SVAAGI. The chain's CDR3 is CASSYSRRNQETQYL. CDR3 DNA: TGTGCCAGCAGTTACTCTAGGAGGAACCAAGAGACCCAGTACCTC.

In DNA form, the CDR3 reads TGTGCCAGCAGCATTTACAGCCACAATGAGCAGTTCTTC. Translated, it gives CASSIYSHNEQFF. The chain couples TRBV9 to TRBJ2-1; no clear D. CDR3 length: 13 residues. The germline CDR1 and CDR2 sequences are SGDLS and YYNGEE. Trimming stripped 4 bases from V and 5 bases from J, with 10 bases between.

The table lists this clonotype with many counts. The CDR3 sequence: CASSFRDRGNNEQFF. CDR3 nucleotides: TGTGCCAGCAGTTTCCGGGACAGGGGGAACAATGAGCAGTTCTTC. This chain joins TRBV12-3 or TRBV12-4 and TRBJ2-1; 11 bases fit TRBD1. The junction had 3 bases not matched to a gene; V was cut back by 3 bases and J by 5 bases. The length of the CDR3 is 15 residues.

With regard to this clonotype: Given a far larger clone just one base away, this is likely a sequencing read error. The final CDR3 position lacks the conserved phenylalanine or tryptophan, pointing to a likely read error. The chain uses TRBV11-2 and TRBJ1-1, with 9 bases fitting TRBD1. Germline V CDR1 and CDR2: SGHAT, FQNNGV. J lost 1 base, V lost 7 bases, and 4 bases had no gene match. This CDR3 comprises 14 residues. The CDR3: CASTRTGANTEAFL. The CDR3 DNA follows: TGTGCCAGCACGCGGACAGGGGCGAACACTGAAGCTTTCCTT.

Many counts were recorded for this clonotype. The chain carries TRBV28 and TRBJ2-1; 8 bases agree with TRBD2. The CDR3 has 18 residues. From germline, CDR1 is MDHEN and CDR2 SYDVKM. V lost 4 bases, J lost 1 base, and 12 bases stayed unmatched. The chain's CDR3 is CASSSPSLSGSSYNEQFF. For the CDR3, the DNA is TGTGCCAGCAGTTCCCCTTCGCTGAGCGGGAGTTCCTACAATGAGCAGTTCTTC.

This clonotype was recorded many times. The rearrangement links TRBV28 to TRBJ1-4, with D possibly TRBD1 on 5 matching bases. CDR3 size: 12 residues. Trimming removed 6 bases at V and 7 bases at J, with 9 bases between. CDR1 and CDR2 (germline): MDHEN, SYDVKM. CDR3 DNA: TGTGCCAGCAGGACAGTTGTTGAAAAACTGTTTTTT. This translates into CASRTVVEKLFF. Supplemented by reference TRBV28 and TRBJ1-4, the full variable domain reads DVKVTQSSRYLVKRTGEKVFLECVQDMDHENMFWYRQDPGLGLRLIYFSYDVKMKEKGDIPEGYSVSREKKERFSLILESASTNQTSMYLCASRTVVEKLFFGSGTQLSVL.